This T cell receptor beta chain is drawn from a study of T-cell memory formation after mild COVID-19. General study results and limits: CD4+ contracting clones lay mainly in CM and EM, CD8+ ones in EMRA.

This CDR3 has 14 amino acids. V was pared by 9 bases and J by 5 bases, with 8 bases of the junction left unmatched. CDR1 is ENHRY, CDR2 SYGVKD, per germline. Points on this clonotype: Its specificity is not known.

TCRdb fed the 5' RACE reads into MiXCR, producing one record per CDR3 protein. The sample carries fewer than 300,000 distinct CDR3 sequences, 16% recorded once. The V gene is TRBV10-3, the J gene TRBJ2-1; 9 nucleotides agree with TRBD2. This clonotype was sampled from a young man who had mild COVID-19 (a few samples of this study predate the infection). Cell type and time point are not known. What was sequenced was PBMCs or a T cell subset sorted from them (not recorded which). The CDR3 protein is CAIRRLAEHNEQFF. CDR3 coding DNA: TGTGCCATAAGAAGACTAGCGGAACACAATGAGCAGTTCTTC.